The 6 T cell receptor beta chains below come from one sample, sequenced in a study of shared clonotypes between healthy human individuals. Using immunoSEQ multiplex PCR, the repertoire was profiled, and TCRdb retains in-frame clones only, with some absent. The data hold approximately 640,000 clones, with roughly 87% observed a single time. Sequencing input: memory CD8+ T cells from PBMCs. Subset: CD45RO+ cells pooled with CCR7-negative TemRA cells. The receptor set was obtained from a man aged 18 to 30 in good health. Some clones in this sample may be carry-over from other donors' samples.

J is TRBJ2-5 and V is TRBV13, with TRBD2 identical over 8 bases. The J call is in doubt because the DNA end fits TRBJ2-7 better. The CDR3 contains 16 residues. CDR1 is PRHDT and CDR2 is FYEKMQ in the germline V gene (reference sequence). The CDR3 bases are TGTGCCAGCAGCTCGAGAGCGGGAGCCACGGGGTACGAGCAGTACTTC. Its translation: CASSSRAGATGYEQYF.

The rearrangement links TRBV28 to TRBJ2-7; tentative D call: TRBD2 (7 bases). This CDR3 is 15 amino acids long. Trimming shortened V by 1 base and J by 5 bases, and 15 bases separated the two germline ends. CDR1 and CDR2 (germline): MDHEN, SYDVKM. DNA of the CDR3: TGTGCCAGCAGTTTATACGGGGGGCTGGTCCACGAGCAGTACTTC. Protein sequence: CASSLYGGLVHEQYF.

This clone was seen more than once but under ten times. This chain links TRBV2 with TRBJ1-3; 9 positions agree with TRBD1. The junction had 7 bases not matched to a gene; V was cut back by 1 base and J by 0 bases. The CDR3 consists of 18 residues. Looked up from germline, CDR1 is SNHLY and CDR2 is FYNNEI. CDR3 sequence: CASSEEFGQGSSGNTIYF. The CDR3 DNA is TGTGCCAGCAGTGAAGAGTTTGGACAGGGGAGCTCTGGAAACACCATATATTTT.

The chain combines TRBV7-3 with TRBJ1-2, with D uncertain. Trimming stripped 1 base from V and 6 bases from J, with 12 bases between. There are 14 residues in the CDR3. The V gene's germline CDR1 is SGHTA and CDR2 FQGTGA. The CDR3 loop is CASSLSPGGDGYTF. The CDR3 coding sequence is TGTGCCAGCAGCTTAAGCCCGGGAGGCGATGGCTACACCTTC.

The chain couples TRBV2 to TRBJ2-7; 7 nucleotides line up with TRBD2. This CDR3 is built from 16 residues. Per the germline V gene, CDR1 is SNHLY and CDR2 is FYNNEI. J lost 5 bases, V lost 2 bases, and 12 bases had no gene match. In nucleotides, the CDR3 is TGTGCCAGCAGTGAAAGGCTAGCGGAACTTAATCACGAGCAGTACTTC. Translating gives CASSERLAELNHEQYF.

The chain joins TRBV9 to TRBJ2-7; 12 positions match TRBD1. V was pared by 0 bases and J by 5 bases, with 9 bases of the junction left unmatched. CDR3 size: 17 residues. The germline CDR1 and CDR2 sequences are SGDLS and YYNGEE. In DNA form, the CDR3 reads TGTGCCAGCAGCGTAGGAGGGACAGGGGGCATTGGGGACGAGCAGTACTTC. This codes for CASSVGGTGGIGDEQYF.